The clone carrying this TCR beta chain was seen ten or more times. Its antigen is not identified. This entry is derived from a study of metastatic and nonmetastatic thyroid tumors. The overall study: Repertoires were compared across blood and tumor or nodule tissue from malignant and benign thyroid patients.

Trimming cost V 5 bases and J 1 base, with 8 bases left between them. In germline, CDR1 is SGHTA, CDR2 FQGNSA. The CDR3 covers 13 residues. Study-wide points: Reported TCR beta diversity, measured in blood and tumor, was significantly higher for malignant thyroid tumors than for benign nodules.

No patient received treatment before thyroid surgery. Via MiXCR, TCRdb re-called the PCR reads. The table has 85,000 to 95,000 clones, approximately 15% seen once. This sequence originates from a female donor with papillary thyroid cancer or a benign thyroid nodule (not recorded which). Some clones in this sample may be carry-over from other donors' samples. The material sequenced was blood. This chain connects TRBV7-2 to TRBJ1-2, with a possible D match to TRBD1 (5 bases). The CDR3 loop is CASSPTVNYGYTF. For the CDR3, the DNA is TGTGCCAGCAGCCCGACAGTTAACTATGGCTACACCTTC.